Listed here is a single TCR beta chain. There is no known antigen for this receptor. Nothing much larger sits one base from this clone, and base qualities are not available. This record belongs to a study of T cells of healthy individuals (dated by TCRdb to the late 2010s). The library was built by means of 5' RACE. The instrument given in TCRdb is Illumina MiSeq. TCRdb reran the public reads through fastp at Q25 and MiXCR, keeping productive beta chains. Identical CDR3 protein sequences are pooled into one entry, listed with their most common genes and DNA. Here the sample has around 80,000 distinct CDR3 sequences; approximately 4.8% occur a single time. The ten largest clones take up roughly 7.5% of the sample. The TCR sequence derives from a female donor in good health.

The DNA reads TGTGCCAGCAGCTTAATTAATCAGACCTCCTACAATGAGCAGTTCTTC. Translated, this gives CASSLINQTSYNEQFF. In this chain, TRBV7-3 is recombined with TRBJ2-1; the D gene is unclear. The trim is 1 base for V and 0 bases for J, with a gap of 10 bases between the germline ends. CDR1 and CDR2, looked up from the germline V gene, are SGHTA and FQGTGA. The CDR3 runs 16 residues from the cysteine to the phenylalanine. This entry keeps only the CDR3 DNA: 48 bases, framed from base 1.